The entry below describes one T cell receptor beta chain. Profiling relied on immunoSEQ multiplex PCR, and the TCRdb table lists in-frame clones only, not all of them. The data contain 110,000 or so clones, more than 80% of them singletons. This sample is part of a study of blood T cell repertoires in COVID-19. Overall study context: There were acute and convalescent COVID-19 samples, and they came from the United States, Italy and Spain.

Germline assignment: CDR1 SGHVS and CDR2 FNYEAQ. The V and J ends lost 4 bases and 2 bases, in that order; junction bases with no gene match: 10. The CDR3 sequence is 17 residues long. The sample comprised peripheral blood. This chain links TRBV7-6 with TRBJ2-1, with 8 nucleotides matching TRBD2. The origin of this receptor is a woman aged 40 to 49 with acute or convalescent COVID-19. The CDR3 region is CASSYGGSGGPYNEQFF. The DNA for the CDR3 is TGTGCCAGCAGCTATGGTGGGAGCGGGGGACCCTACAATGAGCAGTTCTTC.